The 5 T cell receptor beta chains reported below all come from one sample, sequenced in a study of cytomegalovirus exposure and HLA in healthy donors. With 60 Vbeta and 13 Jbeta primers, the PCR was carried out. The protocol was immunoSEQ multiplex PCR, while the TCRdb copy is restricted to in-frame clones and leaves out a portion. The sample lists about 130,000 clones, about 74% occurring once. Specimen: PBMCs. The receptors shown here come from a man aged 35 to 55 in good health and CMV-seronegative.

The J gene is TRBJ2-7, the V gene TRBV6-6; D is possibly TRBD2 (5 bases). The V gene's germline CDR1 is MNHNY and CDR2 SVGAGI (reference sequence). This CDR3 comprises 14 residues. Trimming left V 0 bases short and J 4 bases short, with 10 bases between. The CDR3 spells CASSYSGNWYEQYF. CDR3 sequence (DNA): TGTGCCAGCAGTTACTCCGGGAACTGGTACGAGCAGTACTTC.

The J gene is TRBJ1-5, the V gene TRBV6-6; D is ambiguous. CDR3 length: 12 residues. V gave up 10 bases and J gave up 7 bases, with 14 bases separating them. Looked up from germline, CDR1 is MNHNY and CDR2 is SVGAGI (reference sequence). The chain's CDR3 is CATSTANQPQHF. In nucleotides, the CDR3 is TGTGCCACCAGCACCGCGAACCAGCCCCAGCATTTT.

The V gene is TRBV30, the J gene TRBJ1-4; 11 nucleotides match TRBD1. Unmatched junction bases numbered 11, after V lost 2 bases and J lost 15 bases. CDR1 and CDR2 from the germline V gene are GTSNPN and SVGIG (reference sequence). CDR3 length: 14 amino acids. CDR3 amino acids: CAWSLLDRGPTVFF. The CDR3 region has the DNA TGTGCCTGGAGTTTGCTGGACAGGGGGCCGACGGTGTTTTTT.

The V gene is TRBV7-2, the J gene TRBJ2-5; the D is unclear. The CDR3 runs 12 residues. Germline CDR1 reads SGHTA; CDR2 reads FQGNSA. V was pared by 3 bases and J by 5 bases, with 7 bases between. DNA for the CDR3: TGTGCCAGCAGCTTGGCCGGGGAGACCCAGTACTTC. Translated, it gives CASSLAGETQYF.

The rearrangement joins TRBV4-1 to TRBJ2-7; TRBD1 is a possible D gene (5 bases). The ends were cut back, 4 bases at V and 3 bases at J, with 13 bases in the middle. The length of the CDR3 is 14 residues. Germline CDR1 and CDR2: MGHRA and YSYEKL. CDR3 in DNA: TGCGCCAGCAGCCTCCAGGGAACGGGCTACGAGCAGTACTTC. This sequence encodes CASSLQGTGYEQYF.